The 30 T cell receptor beta chains reported below all come from one sample, sequenced in a study of T cell responses to AZD1222 COVID-19 vaccine. Only in-frame clones appear in the TCRdb table, and some are missing; sequencing was by immunoSEQ multiplex PCR. The sample holds about 170,000 clones, around nine tenths seen once. The specimen was peripheral blood, collected on day 0 of AZD1222 vaccination. The origin of the receptors is an adult in good health.

The rearrangement links TRBV12-5 to TRBJ1-1; 11 nucleotides line up with TRBD1. Germline V gene lookup returns CDR1 LGHNT and CDR2 FRNRAP. CDR3 length equals 14 residues. V shed 6 bases, J shed 10 bases, and the junction held 10 bases outside the gene matches. DNA of the CDR3: TGTGCTAGTGGATCTGGACAGGGGGCCGGATTAGCTTTCTTT. Residues: CASGSGQGAGLAFF. Using reference TRBV12-5 and TRBJ1-1 for the parts outside the CDR3, the full variable domain is DARVTQTPRHKVTEMGQEVTMRCQPILGHNTVFWYRQTMMQGLELLAYFRNRAPLDDSGMPKDRFSAEMPDATLATLKIQPSEPRDSAVYFCASGSGQGAGLAFFGQGTRLTVV.

The V and J genes are TRBV29-1 and TRBJ2-7; 12 positions match TRBD2. The CDR3 covers 14 residues. Germline CDR1 reads SQVTM; CDR2 reads ANQGSEA. Germline trimming cut 4 bases from V and 6 bases from J; bases unmatched to any gene: 7. The CDR3 sequence: CSVGTSGIGREQYF. The CDR3 DNA reads as TGCAGCGTTGGGACTAGCGGGATCGGTCGCGAGCAGTACTTC.

This clone was found once. The rearrangement joins TRBV25-1 to TRBJ2-5; 11 bases agree with TRBD2. The CDR3 contains 18 residues. Trimming took 2 bases from V and 2 from J; bases not matched to a gene: 10. Germline loops: CDR1 MGHDK, CDR2 SYGVNS. The CDR3 protein is CASSEGRGTSGSQETQYF. CDR3 sequence (DNA): TGTGCCAGCAGTGAAGGTAGGGGGACTAGCGGAAGTCAAGAGACCCAGTACTTC.

The chain has TRBV6-2 or TRBV6-3 and TRBJ2-7, with 11 bases identical to TRBD2. The J segment lost 4 bases and the V segment lost 4 bases, leaving 6 bases of the junction unmatched. This CDR3 spans 15 amino acids. From germline, CDR1 is MNHEY and CDR2 SVGEGT. This CDR3 is CASSFLTSGIYEQYF. As DNA, the CDR3 is TGTGCCAGCAGTTTCCTGACTAGCGGGATATACGAGCAGTACTTC.

The rearrangement uses TRBV5-1 and TRBJ2-7, with 10 nucleotides matching TRBD1. From germline, CDR1 is SGHRS and CDR2 YFSETQ. The CDR3 is 15 amino acids. After removal of 0 bases from V and 4 bases from J, the junction contained 4 bases not matched to a gene. In DNA form, the CDR3 reads TGCGCCAGCAGCTTGGTCGGGACAGGGGTTTACGAGCAGTACTTC. As protein: CASSLVGTGVYEQYF.

CDR3 amino acids: CASRDDGDEQYF. CDR3 DNA sequence: TGTGCCAGTAGGGACGACGGCGACGAGCAGTACTTC. The V call is TRBV19, the J call TRBJ2-7; D not resolved. Germline V gene data show CDR1 as LNHDA and CDR2 as SQIVND (reference sequence). Trimming removed 6 bases at V and 5 bases at J, with 11 bases between. The CDR3 loop spans 12 amino acids. Filled out from reference TRBV19 and TRBJ2-7, the complete variable domain reads DGGITQSPKYLFRKEGQNVTLSCEQNLNHDAMYWYRQDPGQGLRLIYYSQIVNDFQKGDIAEGYSVSREKKESFPLTVTSAQKNPTAFYLCASRDDGDEQYFGPGTRLTVT.

The chain recombines TRBV10-1 with TRBJ1-1; 8 positions match TRBD1. The CDR3 length is 14 residues. Germline CDR1 reads WNHNN; CDR2 reads SYGVQD (reference sequence). V shed 5 bases, J shed 4 bases, and the junction held 6 bases outside the gene matches. The CDR3 spells CASSKDRVATEAFF. In nucleotides, the CDR3 is TGCGCCAGCAGTAAGGACAGGGTGGCCACTGAAGCTTTCTTT.

This sequence joins TRBV3-1 (or the pseudogene TRBV3-2) and TRBJ2-5; the D gene is possibly TRBD1 (5 bases). Germline V CDR1 and CDR2: LGHDT, YNNKEL (reference sequence). This CDR3 is built from 14 residues. Trimming removed 5 bases at V and 2 bases at J, with 12 bases between. This CDR3 is CASSATRTQETQYF. CDR3 nucleotide sequence: TGTGCCAGCAGCGCCACCCGGACACAAGAGACCCAGTACTTC.

The chain recombines TRBV2 with TRBJ2-7, with a possible D match to TRBD1 (6 bases). The V and J ends lost 4 bases and 4 bases respectively, with 17 bases between them. The length of the CDR3 is 15 residues. Germline lookup yields CDR1 SNHLY and CDR2 FYNNEI. CDR3 DNA sequence: TGTGCCAGCAGTGGGTCCCAGCAGGGGAGTTACGAGCAGTACTTC. It encodes CASSGSQQGSYEQYF.

The table lists this clone with a count of one. The rearrangement links TRBV7-3 to TRBJ2-1; TRBD2 aligns across 12 bases. The CDR3 has 15 residues. V was clipped by 5 bases and J by 4 bases; unmatched bases: 3. Germline V lookup: CDR1 SGHTA, CDR2 FQGTGA. The CDR3 reads CASSTLAGGYNEQFF. Here the CDR3 DNA reads TGTGCCAGCAGCACTCTAGCGGGGGGGTACAATGAGCAGTTCTTC.

The gene calls are TRBV11-2 and TRBJ1-4; 7 nucleotides align to TRBD1. The V and J ends lost 5 bases and 8 bases, in that order; junction bases with no gene match: 14. Germline CDR1 is SGHAT and CDR2 is FQNNGV. This CDR3 has 16 residues. CDR3 DNA: TGTGCCAGCAGCCACCGGGACAGTAGGGATTGGGAAAAACTGTTTTTT. It translates to CASSHRDSRDWEKLFF.

This clone was recorded once. The J gene is TRBJ2-7, the V gene TRBV4-2; 8 nucleotides match TRBD2. The V and J ends lost 1 base and 0 bases, in that order; junction bases with no gene match: 11. The length of the CDR3 is 18 residues. CDR1 LGHNA and CDR2 YNFKEQ come from the germline V gene. CDR3 bases: TGTGCCAGCAGCCAAGGAGACGGGAGGGCCGGCCTCTCCTACGAGCAGTACTTC. This codes for CASSQGDGRAGLSYEQYF.

This chain links TRBV19 with TRBJ1-5; D may be TRBD1 (6 bases). V lost 8 bases and J lost 6, with 11 bases in between. CDR1 and CDR2 from the germline V gene are LNHDA and SQIVND (reference sequence). This CDR3 region has 12 residues. The CDR3 reads CASLGGRQPQHF. The CDR3 DNA sequence: TGTGCCAGTCTTGGGGGGCGTCAGCCCCAGCATTTT.

V and J are TRBV6-5 and TRBJ1-6, with 7 bases matching TRBD1. The ends lost 4 bases at V and 4 bases at J; junction bases unmatched: 7. CDR1 is MNHEY and CDR2 is SVGAGI in the germline V gene. There are 16 residues in the CDR3. Written as DNA, the CDR3 is TGTGCCAGCAGTTCGCACCTGGGACAGTATAATTCACCCCTCCACTTT. This gives the protein CASSSHLGQYNSPLHF.

The V gene is TRBV3-1 (or the pseudogene TRBV3-2), the J gene TRBJ1-2, with 11 bases fitting TRBD1. Losses at the gene ends were 5 bases for V and 5 bases for J; bases not matched to a gene: 7. This CDR3 has 15 amino acids. Germline CDR1 is LGHDT and CDR2 is YNNKEL (reference sequence). The CDR3: CASSYGGQGAYGYTF. CDR3 nucleotides: TGTGCCAGCAGCTACGGAGGACAGGGGGCGTATGGCTACACCTTC.

V and J are TRBV4-3 and TRBJ2-6; a weak D match, TRBD1 (5 bases). The length of the CDR3 is 16 residues. In germline, CDR1 is LGHNA, CDR2 YSLEER. V lost 0 bases and J 4 bases, leaving 10 bases between the germline ends. CDR3 DNA: TGCGCCAGCAGCCAAGATGGGGCAAGAGGGGCCAACGTCCTGACTTTC. Translation: CASSQDGARGANVLTF.

This chain links TRBV6-5 with TRBJ2-7, with D possibly TRBD1 on 5 matching bases. The CDR3 is made up of 15 amino acids. Germline CDR1 is MNHEY and CDR2 is SVGAGI. The ends were cut back, 0 bases at V and 2 bases at J, with 11 bases in the middle. CDR3 coding DNA: TGTGCCAGCAGTTACTCGTTAGGACAAACCTACGAGCAGTACTTC. Residues: CASSYSLGQTYEQYF.

The V and J genes are TRBV27 and TRBJ2-3; perhaps TRBD1 as D (5 bases). Trimming took off 4 bases at V and 1 base at J, with 12 bases between the two ends. In germline, CDR1 is MNHEY, CDR2 SMNVEV (reference sequence). The CDR3 is 15 amino acids. CDR3 nucleotide sequence: TGTGCCAGCAGTTCGCGACAGTTACGCACAGATACGCAGTATTTT. Amino acids: CASSSRQLRTDTQYF.

The V call is TRBV2, the J call TRBJ1-2; D possibly corresponds to TRBD1 (6 bases). Germline V gene data show CDR1 as SNHLY and CDR2 as FYNNEI. CDR3 length: 15 residues. The V end lost 8 bases, the J end lost 3 bases, and 19 bases lay between the germline ends. This CDR3 is CASYHLQGMDYGYTF. The CDR3 DNA is TGTGCCAGCTACCACCTCCAGGGGATGGACTATGGCTACACCTTC.

The chain combines TRBV7-2 with TRBJ2-7, with D unresolved. This CDR3 spans 11 amino acids. Germline-derived CDR1 and CDR2 are SGHTA and FQGNSA. V was shortened by 5 bases and J by 3 bases, with 5 bases between the two germline ends. CDR3 region: CASSHFYEQYF. CDR3 in DNA: TGTGCCAGCAGCCACTTCTACGAGCAGTACTTC.

The V call is TRBV4-3, the J call TRBJ1-6; tentatively, D is TRBD1 (6 bases). This CDR3 is built from 20 residues. The germline V gene encodes CDR1 LGHNA and CDR2 YSLEER. Trimming took 5 bases from V and 0 from J, leaving 23 bases between them. This CDR3 is CASSKGRGPDLSSYNSPLHF. CDR3 in DNA: TGCGCCAGCAGCAAAGGCAGGGGACCCGATTTGAGCTCCTATAATTCACCCCTCCACTTT.

This chain links TRBV5-1 with TRBJ2-1, with unresolved D. The CDR3 length is 14 residues. Germline assignment: CDR1 SGHRS and CDR2 YFSETQ. Trimming took off 0 bases at V and 4 bases at J, with 8 bases between the two ends. The CDR3, as DNA: TGCGCCAGCAGCTTGGACGCAGAATACAATGAGCAGTTCTTC. Translating it yields CASSLDAEYNEQFF.

This chain links TRBV3-1 (or the pseudogene TRBV3-2) with TRBJ2-1; D not resolved. V lost 4 bases and J 9 bases, leaving 10 bases between the germline ends. CDR3 size: 12 residues. Germline assignment: CDR1 LGHDT and CDR2 YNNKEL (reference sequence). The chain's CDR3 is CASSPDVGEQFF. CDR3 in DNA: TGTGCCAGCAGCCCCGATGTAGGTGAGCAGTTCTTC.

The rearrangement links TRBV4-1 to TRBJ2-7; D is perhaps TRBD2 (7 bases). The V end lost 2 bases, the J end lost 4 bases, and 9 bases lay between the germline ends. CDR3 length: 13 residues. The germline V gene has CDR1 MGHRA and CDR2 YSYEKL. The CDR3 is CASSQRGGYEQYF. The CDR3 DNA reads as TGCGCCAGCAGCCAAAGGGGGGGATACGAGCAGTACTTC.

Regarding this clone: The junction departs from the called germline gene at one end, perhaps through a read error. The chain links TRBV7-7 to TRBJ2-7; D assignment may be TRBD1 or TRBD2 (5 bases each). CDR3 length: 13 residues. The germline V gene has CDR1 SSHAT and CDR2 FNYEAQ (reference sequence). Here the CDR3 DNA reads TGTGCTAGCAGCTCGGGACCCGGCTACGAGCAGTACTTC. Its protein product is CASSSGPGYEQYF.

The rearrangement uses TRBV7-9 and TRBJ1-2, with TRBD1 matching 7 bases. V dropped 5 bases and J dropped 6; count of bases not matched to a gene: 6. The CDR3 totals 13 residues. Germline V gene sequence: CDR1 SEHNR, CDR2 FQNEAQ (reference sequence). The CDR3 bases are TGTGCCAGCAGCCTGGGACAGTTCGATGGCTACACCTTC. Its protein is CASSLGQFDGYTF.

This clone was counted a single time. The genes are TRBV7-9 and TRBJ1-4; 10 bases agree with TRBD1. Trimming cost V 6 bases and J 3 bases; bases outside gene matches: 4. The CDR3 runs 15 residues. The germline CDR1 and CDR2 sequences are SEHNR and FQNEAQ (reference sequence). The DNA for the CDR3 is TGTGCCAGCAGGCGACAGGGGGCGGCTAATGAAAAACTGTTTTTT. Translated, it gives CASRRQGAANEKLFF.

The chain links TRBV5-1 to TRBJ1-5; 7 nucleotides match TRBD1. Germline V gene data show CDR1 as SGHRS and CDR2 as YFSETQ. This CDR3 has 16 residues. J was trimmed by 5 bases and V by 5 bases; bases with no gene match: 13. The DNA of the CDR3 is TGCGCCAGCAGGGGAGGGACAGCAGAAGATGATCAGCCCCAGCATTTT. This encodes CASRGGTAEDDQPQHF.

The chain couples TRBV9 to TRBJ1-2, with D unclear. The germline V gene encodes CDR1 SGDLS and CDR2 YYNGEE. The V end lost 4 bases, the J end lost 4 bases, and 11 bases lay between the germline ends. The CDR3 contains 13 residues. In nucleotides, the CDR3 is TGTGCCAGCAGCCGGATCGGGGTCTATGGCTACACCTTC. Amino acid sequence: CASSRIGVYGYTF.

The V and J genes are TRBV7-2 and TRBJ2-3; 7 bases agree with TRBD2. The CDR3 totals 17 residues. Germline CDR1 and CDR2: SGHTA and FQGNSA. V was pared by 5 bases and J by 1 base, with 12 bases of the junction left unmatched. The CDR3 DNA reads as TGTGCCAGCAGCCCCCGCGGCGGGAGATATGGCACAGATACGCAGTATTTT. Its translation is CASSPRGGRYGTDTQYF.